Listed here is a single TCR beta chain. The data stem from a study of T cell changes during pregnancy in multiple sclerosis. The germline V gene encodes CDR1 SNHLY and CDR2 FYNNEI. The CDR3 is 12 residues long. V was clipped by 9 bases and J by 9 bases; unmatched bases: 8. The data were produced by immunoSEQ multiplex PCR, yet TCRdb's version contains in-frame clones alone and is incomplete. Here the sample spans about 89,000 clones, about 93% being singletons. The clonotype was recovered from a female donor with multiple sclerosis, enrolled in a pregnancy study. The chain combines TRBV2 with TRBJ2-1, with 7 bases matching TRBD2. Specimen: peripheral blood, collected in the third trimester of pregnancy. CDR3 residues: CARGLVGGEQFF. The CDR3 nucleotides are TGTGCCAGAGGACTAGTCGGGGGTGAGCAGTTCTTC.